This TCR beta chain was documented in a study of monozygotic twins with inflammatory bowel disease (dated by TCRdb to the late 2010s). Notes on the research overall: In total, approximately 30 monozygotic twin pairs made up the full study: 19 Danish pairs, all IBD-discordant, plus nine German pairs, of which four were IBD-concordant and five were IBD-discordant. Within discordant pairs, disease-associated traits were sought mainly by comparing IBD patients with their genetically identical healthy co-twins. Each individual had, on average, about 151 000 unique TCRalpha sequences and 181 000 unique TCRbeta sequences available for analysis.

On this clonotype: This receptor's antigen is unknown.

From each donor, an approximately 2.3 ml peripheral blood sample was collected into PAXgene tubes and kept at -80 degrees C. Without any T cell sorting, total RNA was extracted from whole blood using the PAXgene blood miRNA kit on an automated QIAcube. Peripheral blood from monozygotic twin pairs concordant or discordant for inflammatory bowel disease was subjected to deep TCRalpha and TCRbeta repertoire profiling with unique molecular barcoding. Smoking habits were recorded for all twin pairs, with individuals classified as current, former or never smokers. The paper as a whole reports these results and caveats: Repertoire similarity did not differ between concordant and discordant twins, possibly due to limited statistical power. The results gave no support for a single strong signal or clonotype linked to IBD. A decrease in TCRbeta repertoire diversity, as measured by inverse Simpson index, was observed in IBD patients compared with their healthy co-twins. Fewer clonotypes were shared with other individuals by IBD patients than by healthy twins, most markedly in patients showing signs of disease activity. Differing immunosuppressive treatments among patients may have added background noise and inter-individual variability to the repertoires. The analysis was unable to tell apart different T cell subtypes.

Libraries came from 5' RACE. Preparation of each TCR library used around 3.5 ug of total RNA. cDNA was synthesized with SMARTScribe reverse transcriptase in eight separate reactions per sample. During cDNA synthesis, template switching was used to introduce unique molecular identifiers that contained a 6-nucleotide sample barcode. Amplification of TCRalpha and TCRbeta cDNA involved two nested PCRs of 16 and 9 cycles, and each PCR was followed by bead purification. Before amplification, the cDNA was both treated with uracil DNA-glycosylase and purified with the QIAquick PCR purification kit. The second PCR was the step at which Illumina TruSeq-compatible adapters and sample-specific barcodes were added. TapeStation and Qubit were used to check library quality and concentration, and 4.5 to 6 ng of each library was pooled. The pooled libraries were sequenced with 2 x 100 bp reads and custom sequencing primers on an Illumina HiSeq2500 single-index Rapid Run. The authors processed their data as follows. PCR and sequencing errors were corrected by UMI-based consensus assembly using MiGEC version 1.2.6. MiXCR version 2.1.1 was used to carry out V(D)J alignment, clonotype assembly and CDR3 extraction. To normalise gene usage, clonotype sharing and MAIT/NKT TCR abundance, the analysis used the top 1000, 10 000 and 20 000 clonotypes per sample. Diversity was computed as the inverse Simpson index with the vegan R package after downsampling to 27 000 UMIs. Paired Mann-Whitney U tests on discordant twin pairs were used, with Benjamini-Hochberg multiple-testing correction. Once TCRdb had reprocessed the reads, it stored one entry per CDR3 protein sequence and supplied no DNA. The V and J calls come from TCRdb's annotation, not from the publication. The sample table holds about 350,000 distinct CDR3 sequences. Around 2% of the sample lies in the top ten.

This clonotype was sampled from a human donor with ulcerative colitis or Crohn's disease, or a healthy co-twin of an affected twin (not recorded which). Source material: blood.

This receptor has the CDR3 CASSRSSAEGQYF. The chain is made from TRBV18 and TRBJ2-3; with no DNA, the TCRdb D assignment of TRBD2 cannot be verified. From a lookup of the germline V gene, CDR1 and CDR2 are KGHSH and LQKENI. The CDR3, from cysteine to phenylalanine, totals 13 residues. No nucleotide data were recorded.